The 31 T cell receptor beta chains given below trace back to one sample, sequenced in a study of spatial heterogeneity in lung cancer (dated by TCRdb to between 2018 and 2021). The paper's findings and limits, for the study overall: The tumor nonsynonymous mutation count correlated with the number of expanded alpha and beta TCRs within the tumor.

Library construction relied on 5' RACE. These reads were obtained on a NextSeq 500. TCRdb reprocessed the public reads (quality trimming at Q25 with fastp, clone calling with MiXCR) and kept in-frame beta chains. CDR3 protein sequences are deduplicated, and each keeps its most common genes and DNA. This sample is represented by 100,000 or so distinct CDR3 sequences; 4% to 4.5% of them were singletons. Together, the top ten hold 20% to 25% of the sample. Their target antigens are unknown. What the time point label conveys for this sample: sample taken at primary tumor resection. Sequencing used lung tumor tissue, obtained at surgery. The receptors were sampled from a male donor with early-stage non-small cell lung cancer.

The table lists this clonotype with many counts. V is TRBV20-1 and J is TRBJ2-3; no reliable D call. The CDR3 sequence is 14 residues long. Trimming took off 4 bases at V and 3 bases at J, with 14 bases between the two ends. The germline V gene encodes CDR1 DFQATT and CDR2 SNEGSKA (reference sequence). The CDR3 DNA is TGCAGTGCTACCCCAGCGACCGGGACAGATACGCAGTATTTT. This sequence encodes CSATPATGTDTQYF.

At least ten counts were recorded for this clonotype. This sequence joins TRBV28 and TRBJ2-7; D not certain. CDR1 and CDR2 (germline): MDHEN, SYDVKM. V shed 5 bases and J shed 7 bases, with 9 bases lying between them. This CDR3 has 11 amino acids. This CDR3 reads CASSPLLEQYF. DNA for the CDR3: TGTGCCAGCAGTCCCCTTCTGGAGCAGTACTTC.

This clonotype was observed many times. V and J are TRBV3-1 and TRBJ2-2, with D tentatively TRBD1 or TRBD2 (5 bases each). CDR1 is LGHDT, CDR2 YNNKEL, per germline (reference sequence). Trimming took off 1 base at V and 4 bases at J, with 13 bases between the two ends. The CDR3 is made up of 16 amino acids. In nucleotides, the CDR3 is TGTGCCAGCAGCCAAGCAACGGGGCACGGCACCGGGGAGCTGTTTTTT. This codes for CASSQATGHGTGELFF.

The sample holds many counts of this clonotype. The chain employs TRBV2 and TRBJ1-5; 7 bases are a match to TRBD1. From germline, CDR1 is SNHLY and CDR2 FYNNEI. The CDR3 length is 13 residues. J was trimmed by 11 bases and V by 1 base; bases with no gene match: 5. The CDR3 DNA reads as TGTGCCAGCAGTGAAGGGGGCGGACAGGCCCAGCATTTT. Translation: CASSEGGGQAQHF. Full variable domain (missing parts from reference TRBV2 and TRBJ1-5): EPEVTQTPSHQVTQMGQEVILRCVPISNHLYFYWYRQILGQKVEFLVSFYNNEISEKSEIFDDQFSVERPDGSNFTLKIRSTKLEDSAMYFCASSEGGGQAQHFGDGTRLSIL.

This clonotype was counted at least ten times. The rearrangement joins TRBV20-1 to TRBJ1-1; TRBD1 aligns across 8 bases. The CDR3 has 15 amino acids. V lost 5 bases and J lost 2; bases outside the gene matches: 10. Germline lookup yields CDR1 DFQATT and CDR2 SNEGSKA (reference sequence). This chain's CDR3 is CSAQPGDRQNTEAFF. CDR3 nucleotide sequence: TGCAGTGCTCAACCCGGGGACAGGCAAAACACTGAAGCTTTCTTT.

This clonotype was counted many times. The J gene is TRBJ2-3, the V gene TRBV2; 7 bases agree with TRBD2. The junction had 5 bases not matched to a gene; V was cut back by 8 bases and J by 6 bases. This CDR3 has 12 residues. The germline CDR1 and CDR2 sequences are SNHLY and FYNNEI. CDR3 nucleotide sequence: TGTGCCAGCGGGCGGGGGACGGATACGCAGTATTTT. Its translation: CASGRGTDTQYF.

The chain recombines TRBV5-4 with TRBJ2-2; 10 nucleotides agree with TRBD2. The CDR3 is made up of 15 amino acids. CDR1 SGHNT and CDR2 YYREEE come from the germline V gene (reference sequence). V was clipped by 4 bases and J by 3 bases; unmatched bases: 3. The CDR3 reads CASSPAGGYTGELFF. CDR3 DNA sequence: TGTGCCAGCAGCCCAGCGGGAGGGTACACCGGGGAGCTGTTTTTT.

This clonotype was recorded at least ten times. V usage is TRBV2 and J usage is TRBJ2-7, with a tentative D call TRBD1 (5 bases). Trimming stripped 8 bases from V and 2 bases from J, with 19 bases between. Germline lookup yields CDR1 SNHLY and CDR2 FYNNEI. The CDR3 loop spans 15 amino acids. The CDR3 sequence: CASVNTQGITYEQYF. The CDR3 bases are TGTGCCAGCGTTAACACCCAGGGAATAACCTACGAGCAGTACTTC.

This clonotype occurred many times. The chain is built from TRBV20-1 and TRBJ2-3, with 9 bases identical to TRBD2. CDR1 and CDR2 (germline): DFQATT, SNEGSKA (reference sequence). The V segment lost 1 base and the J segment 4 bases; nucleotides outside the gene matches: 3. The CDR3 totals 14 residues. CDR3 sequence (DNA): TGCAGTGCTAGAGTAGCGGGAGCCCCAGATACGCAGTATTTT. The encoded protein is CSARVAGAPDTQYF.

This clonotype was seen at least ten times. The CDR3 sequence is CSARDPRTPGLRTDTQYF. The CDR3, as DNA: TGCAGTGCTAGAGATCCTCGTACCCCGGGACTTCGCACAGATACGCAGTATTTT. J is TRBJ2-3 and V is TRBV20-1; D may be TRBD2 (6 bases). CDR3 length equals 18 residues. The V gene lost 0 bases and the J gene lost 1 base, with 20 bases spanning the gap. Germline V gene data show CDR1 as DFQATT and CDR2 as SNEGSKA (reference sequence).

This clonotype occurred many times. V usage is TRBV20-1 and J usage is TRBJ2-7, with D uncertain. This CDR3 comprises 13 residues. Germline loops: CDR1 DFQATT, CDR2 SNEGSKA (reference sequence). V lost 3 bases to trimming and J lost 2 bases, with 11 bases between them. The CDR3 loop reads CSASVRAPYEQYF. DNA for the CDR3: TGCAGTGCTAGTGTCCGGGCACCCTACGAGCAGTACTTC.

Points on this clonotype: A much larger clone differs from this one at a single base, so this may be a read error. The chain links TRBV10-3 to TRBJ2-1, with 9 nucleotides matching TRBD1. The CDR3 length is 16 residues. Germline assignment: CDR1 ENHRY and CDR2 SYGVKD. CDR3 sequence reads: CAISEGTGGEHNELFF. CDR3 sequence (DNA): TGTGCCATCAGTGAGGGTACAGGGGGCGAGCACAATGAGCTGTTCTTC.

At least ten counts were recorded for this clonotype. This sequence joins TRBV20-1 and TRBJ2-3; TRBD1 agrees at 7 bases. The germline gives CDR1 DFQATT, CDR2 SNEGSKA (reference sequence). The J segment lost 0 bases and the V segment lost 5 bases, leaving 11 bases of the junction unmatched. The CDR3 covers 16 residues. The CDR3 region is CSADGTAKTSTDTQYF. The DNA for the CDR3 is TGCAGTGCTGATGGGACAGCCAAAACTAGCACAGATACGCAGTATTTT.

This clonotype has at least ten counts. V gene TRBV5-1 combines with J gene TRBJ2-1; the match to TRBD2 covers 7 bases. Trimming removed 4 bases from V and 0 bases from J; junction bases left unmatched: 4. There are 15 residues in the CDR3. The V gene's germline CDR1 is SGHRS and CDR2 YFSETQ. CDR3 in amino acids: CASSPLADSYNEQFF. CDR3 in DNA: TGCGCCAGCAGCCCCCTAGCGGACTCCTACAATGAGCAGTTCTTC.

This clonotype was recorded many times. The V and J genes are TRBV28 and TRBJ1-1, with D unresolved. With 5 bases removed from V and 0 bases from J, the gap between germline ends came to 7 bases. CDR1 is MDHEN and CDR2 is SYDVKM in the germline V gene. The CDR3 extends over 13 amino acids. CDR3 nucleotide sequence: TGTGCCAGCAGTCCGTCAGTGAACACTGAAGCTTTCTTT. This sequence encodes CASSPSVNTEAFF.

This clonotype was counted between two and nine times. CDR3 in DNA: TGCAGTGCTAACCGGGAGTTGACAGATACGCAGTATTTT. The encoded protein is CSANRELTDTQYF. The genes are TRBV20-1 and TRBJ2-3; a weak D match, TRBD2 (6 bases). Trimming removed 4 bases from V and 3 bases from J, with 11 bases in between. The CDR3 runs to 13 residues. Germline CDR1 and CDR2: DFQATT and SNEGSKA (reference sequence).

The chain has TRBV3-1 and TRBJ1-5, with D perhaps matching TRBD1 (5 bases). Trimming pared 5 bases from V and 3 bases from J, leaving 14 bases between. CDR3 length: 15 residues. Germline-derived CDR1 and CDR2 are LGHDT and YNNKEL (reference sequence). This CDR3 reads CASSNSGLYNQPQHF. The CDR3 coding sequence is TGTGCCAGCAGCAATTCAGGGCTCTACAATCAGCCCCAGCATTTT.

This clonotype was seen a few times. V usage is TRBV21-1 and J usage is TRBJ2-3; no DNA check was done on the table's D call, TRBD1. TRBV21-1 is a recognized pseudogene. This CDR3 has 17 residues. The CDR3 sequence: CARPGGTLKRCTDTQYF. The CDR3 DNA reads TGTGCCAGGCCAGGGGGCACGCTCAAACGATGCACAGATACGCAGTATTTT.

There are many counts of this clonotype. This rearrangement joins TRBV28 to TRBJ2-3; D might be TRBD2 (6 bases). V was pared by 5 bases and J by 6 bases, with 21 bases between. The CDR3 sequence is 16 residues long. The germline CDR1 and CDR2 sequences are MDHEN and SYDVKM. The CDR3 is CASSEAGITSQDTQYF. The CDR3 coding sequence is TGTGCCAGCAGTGAAGCCGGGATCACTAGCCAGGATACGCAGTATTTT.

The table lists this clonotype with many counts. The chain is built from TRBV28 and TRBJ2-5; the D gene is possibly TRBD1 (5 bases). The ends were cut back, 5 bases at V and 4 bases at J, with 17 bases in the middle. CDR1 is MDHEN, CDR2 SYDVKM, per germline. The CDR3 has 15 amino acids. The CDR3: CASSPPGQHVETQYF. CDR3 DNA sequence: TGTGCCAGCAGTCCACCCGGACAACATGTAGAGACCCAGTACTTC.

This clonotype was seen at least ten times. The V call is TRBV7-2, the J call TRBJ2-7; a possible D gene is TRBD2 (5 bases). V gave up 2 bases and J gave up 7 bases, with 9 bases separating them. The CDR3 has 12 residues. The germline V gene encodes CDR1 SGHTA and CDR2 FQGNSA. CDR3 protein: CASSLYTGEQYF. In DNA, the CDR3 is TGTGCCAGCAGCTTATATACGGGAGAGCAGTACTTC.

This clonotype was seen at least ten times. The chain recombines TRBV5-1 with TRBJ2-3, with TRBD2 matching over 10 bases. The germline V gene has CDR1 SGHRS and CDR2 YFSETQ. With V trimmed by 4 bases and J by 3 bases, 8 bases remained unmatched. CDR3 size: 16 residues. The CDR3 spells CASSPVAGGPTDTQYF. CDR3 sequence (DNA): TGCGCCAGCAGCCCTGTAGCGGGAGGACCGACAGATACGCAGTATTTT.

Remarks on this clonotype: A much larger clone lies one base from this, so it may be a read error. This chain connects TRBV19 to TRBJ2-7, with D possibly being TRBD1 or TRBD2 (5 bases each). The germline gives CDR1 LNHDA, CDR2 SQIVND (reference sequence). The CDR3 runs 13 residues. CDR3 amino acids: CASSWGSPYGQYF. The CDR3 bases are TGTGCCAGTAGTTGGGGGAGTCCCTACGGGCAGTACTTC.

This clonotype was detected many times. The gene calls are TRBV9 and TRBJ2-7; tentative D call: TRBD2 (6 bases). CDR3 length equals 18 residues. The germline V and J ends were trimmed by 1 base and 3 bases, with 23 bases remaining between them. Germline V gene lookup returns CDR1 SGDLS and CDR2 YYNGEE. CDR3 protein: CASSVITSWDCQLYEQYF. CDR3 sequence (DNA): TGTGCCAGCAGCGTAATTACCTCTTGGGACTGCCAGCTCTACGAGCAGTACTTC.

This clonotype was picked up many times. The rearrangement uses TRBV20-1 and TRBJ2-4; D is uncertain. Looked up from germline, CDR1 is DFQATT and CDR2 is SNEGSKA (reference sequence). V was clipped by 3 bases and J by 0 bases, with 15 bases between them. CDR3 size: 16 residues. As DNA, the CDR3 is TGCAGTGCTAGGAGTGGCCGCGAGCTAGCCAAAAACATTCAGTACTTC. Protein: CSARSGRELAKNIQYF.

V and J are TRBV7-8 and TRBJ2-5, with D hard to call. Trimming shortened V by 5 bases and J by 4 bases, and 14 bases separated the two germline ends. The CDR3 runs to 14 residues. Germline-derived CDR1 and CDR2 are SGHVS and FQNEAQ. CDR3 in amino acids: CASSALGSRETQYF. The CDR3 nucleotides are TGTGCCAGCAGCGCTCTGGGGTCCCGAGAGACCCAGTACTTC.

This clonotype has just a few counts. This chain links TRBV9 with TRBJ2-5; 8 nucleotides match TRBD2. With V trimmed by 0 bases and J by 5 bases, 9 bases remained unmatched. Germline assignment: CDR1 SGDLS and CDR2 YYNGEE. CDR3 length: 16 residues. The chain's CDR3 is CASSVGISGAGETQYF. For the CDR3, the DNA is TGTGCCAGCAGCGTAGGTATTAGCGGGGCGGGGGAGACCCAGTACTTC.

This clonotype has at least ten counts. This sequence joins TRBV2 and TRBJ2-3, with 8 bases fitting TRBD2. V dropped 1 base and J dropped 5; count of bases not matched to a gene: 8. CDR1 is SNHLY and CDR2 is FYNNEI in the germline V gene. CDR3 size: 16 residues. The CDR3 here is CASSEVAGGKEDTQYF. The DNA of the CDR3 is TGTGCCAGCAGTGAAGTCGCGGGAGGAAAGGAAGATACGCAGTATTTT. Variable domain in full (rest from reference TRBV2 and TRBJ2-3): EPEVTQTPSHQVTQMGQEVILRCVPISNHLYFYWYRQILGQKVEFLVSFYNNEISEKSEIFDDQFSVERPDGSNFTLKIRSTKLEDSAMYFCASSEVAGGKEDTQYFGPGTRLTVL.

This clonotype was recorded at least ten times. The chain recombines TRBV3-1 with TRBJ2-3; no clear D. CDR1 and CDR2 (germline): LGHDT, YNNKEL (reference sequence). The germline V and J ends were trimmed by 1 base and 3 bases, with 8 bases remaining between them. The CDR3 sequence is 14 residues long. This chain's CDR3 is CASSQALITDTQYF. Written as DNA, the CDR3 is TGTGCCAGCAGCCAAGCCCTCATAACAGATACGCAGTATTTT.

In this sample, this clonotype turned up many times. The chain uses TRBV20-1 and TRBJ2-7; no definite D call. Trimming removed 1 base at V and 4 bases at J, with 11 bases between. The CDR3 length is 13 residues. Germline CDR1 reads DFQATT; CDR2 reads SNEGSKA (reference sequence). The CDR3: CSARVMGTYEQYF. CDR3 nucleotides: TGCAGTGCTAGAGTAATGGGAACTTACGAGCAGTACTTC.

The sample holds many counts of this clonotype. V gene TRBV28 combines with J gene TRBJ1-2, with D unclear. CDR3 length: 12 residues. Trimming shortened V by 5 bases and J by 5 bases, and 9 bases separated the two germline ends. CDR1 is MDHEN and CDR2 is SYDVKM in the germline V gene. Here the CDR3 reads CASSPGPYGYTF. The DNA for the CDR3 is TGTGCCAGCAGTCCAGGACCTTATGGCTACACCTTC.